This record looks at one T cell receptor beta chain sequence and its context. The sample originates from a study of identical twins. CDR3 size: 12 residues. V gave up 3 bases and J gave up 3 bases, with 8 bases separating them. Germline CDR1 and CDR2: DFQATT and SNEGSKA (reference sequence). A universal primer site was incorporated via template switching, and the cDNA contained unique molecular identifiers. TCRdb reprocessed the 5' RACE reads with MiXCR, giving one entry per CDR3 protein. The table has more than 1.5 million distinct CDR3 sequences, about 32% seen once. Specimen: cord blood. The receptor was isolated from a newborn girl in good health. This chain links TRBV20-1 with TRBJ1-2, with no clear D. CDR3 region: CSARGKYYGYTF. DNA for the CDR3: TGCAGTGCTAGGGGGAAGTACTATGGCTACACCTTC.